The present T cell receptor (beta chain) was sequenced within a study of monozygotic twins with cystic fibrosis. Clones were sequenced by immunoSEQ multiplex PCR, and TCRdb holds only the in-frame ones, with some missing. Of around 30,000 clones in the sample, roughly 96% were seen once. CDR1 and CDR2 (germline): MGHRA, YSYEKL. V lost 4 bases and J 2 bases, leaving 15 bases between the germline ends. CDR3 length equals 15 residues. The sequencing sample was made of blood. The receptor comes from a girl aged 2 to 10 with cystic fibrosis. The V and J genes are TRBV4-1 and TRBJ2-7, with D possibly matching TRBD2 (5 bases). CDR3 amino acids: CASSPRGESTYEQYF. CDR3 DNA: TGCGCCAGCAGCCCCCGTGGGGAGAGTACCTACGAGCAGTACTTC.